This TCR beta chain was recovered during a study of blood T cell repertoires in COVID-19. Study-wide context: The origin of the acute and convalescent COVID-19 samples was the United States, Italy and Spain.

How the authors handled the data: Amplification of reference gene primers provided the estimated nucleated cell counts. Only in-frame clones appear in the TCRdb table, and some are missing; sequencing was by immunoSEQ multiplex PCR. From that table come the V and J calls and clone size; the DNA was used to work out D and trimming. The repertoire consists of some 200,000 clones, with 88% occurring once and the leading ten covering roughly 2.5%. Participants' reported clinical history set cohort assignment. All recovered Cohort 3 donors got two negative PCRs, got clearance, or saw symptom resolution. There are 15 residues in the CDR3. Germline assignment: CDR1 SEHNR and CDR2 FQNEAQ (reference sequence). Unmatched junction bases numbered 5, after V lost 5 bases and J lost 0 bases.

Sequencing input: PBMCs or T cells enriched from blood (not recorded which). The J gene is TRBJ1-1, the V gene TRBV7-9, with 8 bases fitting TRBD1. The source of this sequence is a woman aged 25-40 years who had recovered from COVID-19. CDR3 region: CASSLRQGLNTEAFF. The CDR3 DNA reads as TGTGCCAGCAGCCTTAGACAGGGGCTGAACACTGAAGCTTTCTTT. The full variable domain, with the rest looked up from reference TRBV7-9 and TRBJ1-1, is DTGVSQNPRHKITKRGQNVTFRCDPISEHNRLYWYRQTLGQGPEFLTYFQNEAQLEKSRLLSDRFSAERPKGSFSTLEIQRTEQGDSAMYLCASSLRQGLNTEAFFGQGTRLTVV.